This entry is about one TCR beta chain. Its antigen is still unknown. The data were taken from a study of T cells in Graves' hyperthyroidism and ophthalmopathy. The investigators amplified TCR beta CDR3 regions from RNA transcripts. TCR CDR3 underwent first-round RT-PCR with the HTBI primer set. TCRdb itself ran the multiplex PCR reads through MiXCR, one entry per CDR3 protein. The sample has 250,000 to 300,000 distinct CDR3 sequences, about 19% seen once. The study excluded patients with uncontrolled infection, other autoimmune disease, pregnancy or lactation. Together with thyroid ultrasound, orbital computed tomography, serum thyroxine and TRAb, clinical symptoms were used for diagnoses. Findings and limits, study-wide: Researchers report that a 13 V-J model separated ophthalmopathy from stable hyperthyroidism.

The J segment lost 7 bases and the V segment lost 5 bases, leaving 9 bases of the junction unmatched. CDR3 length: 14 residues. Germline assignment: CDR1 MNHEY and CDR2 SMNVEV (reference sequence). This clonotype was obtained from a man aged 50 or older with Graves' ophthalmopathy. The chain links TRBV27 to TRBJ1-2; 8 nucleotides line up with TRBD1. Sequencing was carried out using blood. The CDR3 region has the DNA TGTGCCAGCAGTCCGACAGGGGATTTTCGTGGCTACACCTTC. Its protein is CASSPTGDFRGYTF.